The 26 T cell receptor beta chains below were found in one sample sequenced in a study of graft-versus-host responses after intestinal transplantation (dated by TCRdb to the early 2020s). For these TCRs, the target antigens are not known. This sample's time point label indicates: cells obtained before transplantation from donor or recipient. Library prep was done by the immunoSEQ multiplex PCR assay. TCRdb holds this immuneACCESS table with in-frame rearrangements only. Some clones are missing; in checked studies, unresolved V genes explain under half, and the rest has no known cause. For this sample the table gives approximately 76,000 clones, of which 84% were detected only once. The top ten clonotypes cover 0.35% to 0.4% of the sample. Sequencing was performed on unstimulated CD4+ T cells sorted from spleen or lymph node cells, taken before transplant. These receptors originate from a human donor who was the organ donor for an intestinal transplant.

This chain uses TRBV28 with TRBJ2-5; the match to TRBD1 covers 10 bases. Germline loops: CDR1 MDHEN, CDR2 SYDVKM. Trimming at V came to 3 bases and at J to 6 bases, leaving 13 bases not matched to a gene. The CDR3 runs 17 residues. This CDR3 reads CASSFPRQGARLQTQYF. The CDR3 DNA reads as TGTGCCAGCAGTTTTCCCAGACAGGGGGCGAGGTTGCAGACCCAGTACTTC.

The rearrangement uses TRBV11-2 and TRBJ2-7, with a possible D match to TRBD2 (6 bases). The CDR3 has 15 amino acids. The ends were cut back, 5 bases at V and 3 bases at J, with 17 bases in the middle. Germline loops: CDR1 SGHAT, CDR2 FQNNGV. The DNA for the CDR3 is TGTGCCAGCAGCCTCGGGGGTGGCCTATACTACGAGCAGTACGTC. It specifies CASSLGGGLYYEQYV.

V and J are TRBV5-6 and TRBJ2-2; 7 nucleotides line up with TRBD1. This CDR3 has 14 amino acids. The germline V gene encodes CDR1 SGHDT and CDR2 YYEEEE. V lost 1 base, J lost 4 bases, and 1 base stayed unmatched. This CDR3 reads CASSLRGLTGELFF. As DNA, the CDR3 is TGTGCCAGCAGCTTGAGGGGGCTCACCGGGGAGCTGTTTTTT.

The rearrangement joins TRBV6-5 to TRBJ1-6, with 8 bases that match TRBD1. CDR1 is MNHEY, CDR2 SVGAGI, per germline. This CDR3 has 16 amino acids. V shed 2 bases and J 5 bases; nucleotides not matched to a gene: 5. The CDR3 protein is CASSYLAGGDNSPLHF. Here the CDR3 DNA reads TGTGCCAGCAGTTACCTGGCAGGGGGCGATAATTCACCCCTCCACTTT.

The CDR3 DNA is TGTGCCAGCAGCTTCGGTTCCGGGACAGTAAATGAAAAACTGTTTTTT. This codes for CASSFGSGTVNEKLFF. This chain links TRBV7-2 with TRBJ1-4, with 7 bases aligning to TRBD1. From germline, CDR1 is SGHTA and CDR2 FQGNSA. V was clipped by 3 bases and J by 5 bases; unmatched bases: 9. The length of the CDR3 is 16 residues. Full variable domain (remainder filled in from reference TRBV7-2 and TRBJ1-4): GAGVSQSPSNKVTEKGKDVELRCDPISGHTALYWYRQSLGQGLEFLIYFQGNSAPDKSGLPSDRFSAERTGGSVSTLTIQRTQQEDSAVYLCASSFGSGTVNEKLFFGSGTQLSVL.

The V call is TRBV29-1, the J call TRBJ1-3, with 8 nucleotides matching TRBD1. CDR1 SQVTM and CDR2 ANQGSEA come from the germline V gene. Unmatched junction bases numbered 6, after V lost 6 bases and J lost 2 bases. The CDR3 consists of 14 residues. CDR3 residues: CSVLQGGPGNTIYF. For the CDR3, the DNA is TGCAGCGTGCTACAGGGGGGACCTGGAAACACCATATATTTT. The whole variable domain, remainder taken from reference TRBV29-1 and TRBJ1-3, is SAVISQKPSRDICQRGTSLTIQCQVDSQVTMMFWYRQQPGQSLTLIATANQGSEATYESGFVIDKFPISRPNLTFSTLTVSNMSPEDSSIYLCSVLQGGPGNTIYFGEGSWLTVV.

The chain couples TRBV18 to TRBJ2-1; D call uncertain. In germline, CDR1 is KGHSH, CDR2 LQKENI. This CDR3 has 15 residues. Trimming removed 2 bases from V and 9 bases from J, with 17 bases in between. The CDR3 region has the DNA TGTGCCAGCTCACCAGGTAGCCCCACGAATGTTGAGCAGTTCTTC. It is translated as CASSPGSPTNVEQFF.

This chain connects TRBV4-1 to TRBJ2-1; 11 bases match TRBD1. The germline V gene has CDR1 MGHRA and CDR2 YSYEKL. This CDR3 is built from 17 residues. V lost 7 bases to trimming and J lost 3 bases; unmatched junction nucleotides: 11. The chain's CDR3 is CASTTTGGQGDYNEQFF. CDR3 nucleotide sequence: TGCGCCAGCACCACCACGGGGGGACAGGGGGACTACAATGAGCAGTTCTTC.

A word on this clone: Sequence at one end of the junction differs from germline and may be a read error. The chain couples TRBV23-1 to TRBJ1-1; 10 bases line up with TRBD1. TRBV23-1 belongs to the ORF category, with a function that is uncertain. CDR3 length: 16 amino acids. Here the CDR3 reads CVSPRPGQGFSTEAFF. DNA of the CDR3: TGCGTCAGCCCCCGTCCGGGACAGGGGTTTAGCACTGAAGCTTTCTTT.

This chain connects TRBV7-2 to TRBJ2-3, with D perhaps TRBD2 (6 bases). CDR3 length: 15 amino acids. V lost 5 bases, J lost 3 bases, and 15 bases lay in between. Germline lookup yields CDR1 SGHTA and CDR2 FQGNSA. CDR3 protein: CASSLGTPRTDTQYF. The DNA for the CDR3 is TGTGCCAGCAGCCTCGGGACTCCCAGGACAGATACGCAGTATTTT.

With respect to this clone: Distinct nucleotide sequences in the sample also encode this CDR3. Here the CDR3 reads CASSLGRVGQPQHF. CDR3 nucleotides: TGTGCCAGCAGCTTGGGCAGGGTTGGTCAACCCCAGCATTTT. The genes are TRBV5-6 and TRBJ1-5; perhaps TRBD1 as D (5 bases). Trimming shortened V by 0 bases and J by 10 bases, and 14 bases separated the two germline ends. CDR1 SGHDT and CDR2 YYEEEE come from the germline V gene. This CDR3 has 14 residues. Based on the CDR3 plus reference TRBV5-6 and TRBJ1-5, the full variable domain is DAGVTQSPTHLIKTRGQQVTLRCSPKSGHDTVSWYQQALGQGPQFIFQYYEEEERQRGNFPDRFSGHQFPNYSSELNVNALLLGDSALYLCASSLGRVGQPQHFGDGTRLSIL.

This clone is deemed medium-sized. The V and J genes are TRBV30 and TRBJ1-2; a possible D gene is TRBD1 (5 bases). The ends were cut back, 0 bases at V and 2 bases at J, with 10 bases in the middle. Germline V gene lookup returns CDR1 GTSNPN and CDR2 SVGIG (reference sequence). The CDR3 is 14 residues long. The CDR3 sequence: CAWSVFRTNYGYTF. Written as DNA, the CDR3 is TGTGCCTGGAGTGTATTTAGGACAAACTATGGCTACACCTTC. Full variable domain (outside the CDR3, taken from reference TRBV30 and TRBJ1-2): SQTIHQWPATLVQPVGSPLSLECTVEGTSNPNLYWYRQAAGRGLQLLFYSVGIGQISSEVPQNLSASRPQDRQFILSSKKLLLSDSGFYLCAWSVFRTNYGYTFGSGTRLTVV.

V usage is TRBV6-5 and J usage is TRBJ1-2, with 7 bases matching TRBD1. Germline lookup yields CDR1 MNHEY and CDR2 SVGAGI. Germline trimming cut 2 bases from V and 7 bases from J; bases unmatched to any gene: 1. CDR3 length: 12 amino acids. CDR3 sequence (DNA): TGTGCCAGCAGTTACAGGGGGCTTGGCTACACCTTC. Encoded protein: CASSYRGLGYTF.

The CDR3 DNA sequence: TGCGCCAGCAGCCAAGATCTAATCACAGATACGCAGTATTTT. Its protein is CASSQDLITDTQYF. The V call is TRBV4-1, the J call TRBJ2-3, with D uncertain. CDR1 is MGHRA, CDR2 YSYEKL, per germline. The CDR3 sequence is 14 residues long. With 0 bases removed from V and 2 bases from J, the gap between germline ends came to 6 bases.

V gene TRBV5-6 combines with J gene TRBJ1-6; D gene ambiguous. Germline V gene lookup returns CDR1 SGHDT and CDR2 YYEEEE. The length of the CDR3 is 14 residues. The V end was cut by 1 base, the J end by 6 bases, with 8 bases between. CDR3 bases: TGTGCCAGCAGCTTGTTTCCCGTTAATTCACCCCTCCACTTT. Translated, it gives CASSLFPVNSPLHF. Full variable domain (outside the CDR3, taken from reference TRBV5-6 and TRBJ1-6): DAGVTQSPTHLIKTRGQQVTLRCSPKSGHDTVSWYQQALGQGPQFIFQYYEEEERQRGNFPDRFSGHQFPNYSSELNVNALLLGDSALYLCASSLFPVNSPLHFGNGTRLTVT.

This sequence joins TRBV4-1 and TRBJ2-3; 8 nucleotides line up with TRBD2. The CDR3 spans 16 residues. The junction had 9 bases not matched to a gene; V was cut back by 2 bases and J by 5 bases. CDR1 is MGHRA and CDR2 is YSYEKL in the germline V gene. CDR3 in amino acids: CASSQSWTSLGDTQYF. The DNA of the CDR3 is TGCGCCAGCAGCCAATCTTGGACTAGCTTGGGAGATACGCAGTATTTT.

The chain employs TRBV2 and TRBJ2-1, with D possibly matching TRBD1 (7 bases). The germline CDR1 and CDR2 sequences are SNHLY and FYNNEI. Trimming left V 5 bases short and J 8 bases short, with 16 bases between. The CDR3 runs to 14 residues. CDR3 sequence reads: CASSSQGGYDEQFF. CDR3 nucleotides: TGTGCCAGCAGTTCTCAGGGGGGATACGATGAGCAGTTCTTC.

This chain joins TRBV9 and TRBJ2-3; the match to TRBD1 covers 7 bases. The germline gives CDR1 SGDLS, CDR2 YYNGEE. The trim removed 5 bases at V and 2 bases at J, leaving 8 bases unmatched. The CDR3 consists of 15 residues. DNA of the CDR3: TGTGCCAGCAGATCCGGGACAGCTCTCACAGATACGCAGTATTTT. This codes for CASRSGTALTDTQYF.

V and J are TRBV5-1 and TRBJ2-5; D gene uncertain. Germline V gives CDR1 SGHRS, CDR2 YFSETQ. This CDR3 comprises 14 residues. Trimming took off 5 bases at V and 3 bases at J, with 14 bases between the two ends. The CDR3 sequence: CASSYGSLEETQYF. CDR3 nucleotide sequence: TGCGCCAGCAGTTACGGGTCTTTAGAAGAGACCCAGTACTTC.

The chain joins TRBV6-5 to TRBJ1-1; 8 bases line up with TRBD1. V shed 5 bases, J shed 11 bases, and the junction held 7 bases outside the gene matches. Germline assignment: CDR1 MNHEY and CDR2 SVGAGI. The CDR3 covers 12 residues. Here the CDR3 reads CASSEPRGPAFF. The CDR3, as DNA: TGTGCCAGCAGTGAACCCAGGGGGCCGGCTTTCTTT.

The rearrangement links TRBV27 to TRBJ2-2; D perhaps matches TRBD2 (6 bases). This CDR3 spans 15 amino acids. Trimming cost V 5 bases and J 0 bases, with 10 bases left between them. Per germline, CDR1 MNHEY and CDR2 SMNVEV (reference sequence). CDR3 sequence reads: CASSRDWTNTGELFF. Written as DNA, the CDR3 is TGTGCCAGCAGTCGGGACTGGACGAACACCGGGGAGCTGTTTTTT.

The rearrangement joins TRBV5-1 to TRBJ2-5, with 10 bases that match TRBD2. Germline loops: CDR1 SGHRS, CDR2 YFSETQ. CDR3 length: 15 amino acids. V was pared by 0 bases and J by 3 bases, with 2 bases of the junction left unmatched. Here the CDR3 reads CASSLVLAGEETQYF. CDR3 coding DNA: TGCGCCAGCAGCTTGGTGCTAGCGGGGGAAGAGACCCAGTACTTC.

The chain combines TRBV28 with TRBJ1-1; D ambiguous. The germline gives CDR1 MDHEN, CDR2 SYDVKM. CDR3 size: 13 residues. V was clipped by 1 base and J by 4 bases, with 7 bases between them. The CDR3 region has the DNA TGTGCCAGCAGTTTATCTGGGCCCACTGAAGCTTTCTTT. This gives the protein CASSLSGPTEAFF.

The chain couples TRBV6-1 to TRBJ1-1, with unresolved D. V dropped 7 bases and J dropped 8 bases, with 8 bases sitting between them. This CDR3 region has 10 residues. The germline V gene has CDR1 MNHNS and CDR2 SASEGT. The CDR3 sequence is CASTEGEAFF. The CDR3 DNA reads TGTGCCAGCACGGAGGGAGAAGCTTTCTTT.

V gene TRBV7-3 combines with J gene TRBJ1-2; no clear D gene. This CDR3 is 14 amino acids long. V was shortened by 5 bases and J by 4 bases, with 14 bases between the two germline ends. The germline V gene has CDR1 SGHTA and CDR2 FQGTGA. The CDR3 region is CASSPGEGGYGYTF. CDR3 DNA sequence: TGTGCCAGCAGCCCTGGGGAGGGAGGCTATGGCTACACCTTC.

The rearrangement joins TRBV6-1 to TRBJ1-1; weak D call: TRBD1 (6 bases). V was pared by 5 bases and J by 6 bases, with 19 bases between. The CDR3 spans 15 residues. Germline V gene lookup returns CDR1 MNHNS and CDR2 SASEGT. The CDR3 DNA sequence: TGTGCCAGCAGTAAACCAAACATGGGGGCAGCTGAAGCTTTCTTT. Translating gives CASSKPNMGAAEAFF.